This T cell receptor (beta chain) was documented in a study of T cell responses to AZD1222 COVID-19 vaccine. The table came from immunoSEQ multiplex PCR; TCRdb's copy has only in-frame clones and leaves some out. The sample has 150,000 or so clones, around 93% seen once. V gave up 5 bases and J gave up 2 bases; unmatched junction bases: 6. This CDR3 is built from 14 residues. CDR1 is LNHDA, CDR2 SQIVND, per germline (reference sequence). The V call is TRBV19, the J call TRBJ2-7; 7 bases align to TRBD2. This clonotype was obtained from an adult who received the AZD1222 COVID-19 vaccine. The sequencing here drew on peripheral blood, taken 28 days after the second AZD1222 dose. CDR3 sequence: CASSSGLPAYEQYF. The CDR3 DNA reads TGTGCCAGTAGTTCGGGACTACCGGCCTACGAGCAGTACTTC.